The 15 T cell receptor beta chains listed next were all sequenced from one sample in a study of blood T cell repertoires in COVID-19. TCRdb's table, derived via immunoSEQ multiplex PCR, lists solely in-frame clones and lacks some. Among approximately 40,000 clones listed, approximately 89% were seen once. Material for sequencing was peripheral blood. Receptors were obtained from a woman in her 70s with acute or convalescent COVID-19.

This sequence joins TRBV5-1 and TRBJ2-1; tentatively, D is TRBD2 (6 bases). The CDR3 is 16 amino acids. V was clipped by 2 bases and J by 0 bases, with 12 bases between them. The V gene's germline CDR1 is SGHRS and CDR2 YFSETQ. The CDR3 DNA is TGCGCCAGCAGCTTAGGGACTGCTGTCTCCTACAATGAGCAGTTCTTC. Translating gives CASSLGTAVSYNEQFF. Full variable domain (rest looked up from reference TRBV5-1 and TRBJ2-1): KAGVTQTPRYLIKTRGQQVTLSCSPISGHRSVSWYQQTPGQGLQFLFEYFSETQRNKGNFPGRFSGRQFSNSRSEMNVSTLELGDSALYLCASSLGTAVSYNEQFFGPGTRLTVL.

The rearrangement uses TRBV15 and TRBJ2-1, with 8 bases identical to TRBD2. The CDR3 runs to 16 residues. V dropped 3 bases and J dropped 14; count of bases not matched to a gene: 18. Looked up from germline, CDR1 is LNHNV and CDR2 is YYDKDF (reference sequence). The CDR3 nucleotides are TGTGCCACCAGCAGGGATCCCTCCTCAGCGGGAGCTTCGAAGTTCTTC. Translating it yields CATSRDPSSAGASKFF.

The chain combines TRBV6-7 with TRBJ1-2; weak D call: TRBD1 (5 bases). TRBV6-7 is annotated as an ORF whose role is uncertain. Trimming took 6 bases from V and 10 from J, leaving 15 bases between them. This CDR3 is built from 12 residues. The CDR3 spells CASRSDRIFYTF. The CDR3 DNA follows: TGTGCCAGCAGAAGCGACAGAATCTTCTACACCTTC.

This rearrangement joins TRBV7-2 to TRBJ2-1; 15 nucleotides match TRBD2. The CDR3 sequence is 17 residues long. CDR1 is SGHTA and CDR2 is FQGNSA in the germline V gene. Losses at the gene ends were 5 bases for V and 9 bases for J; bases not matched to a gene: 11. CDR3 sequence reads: CASSPSGTSGRMGEQFF. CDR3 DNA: TGTGCCAGCAGCCCAAGCGGGACTAGCGGGAGGATGGGTGAGCAGTTCTTC.

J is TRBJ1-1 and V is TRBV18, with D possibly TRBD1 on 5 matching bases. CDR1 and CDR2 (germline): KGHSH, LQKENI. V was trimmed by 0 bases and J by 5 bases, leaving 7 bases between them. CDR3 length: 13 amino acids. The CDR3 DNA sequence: TGTGCCAGCTCACCACCACAGGAAACTGAAGCTTTCTTT. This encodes CASSPPQETEAFF.

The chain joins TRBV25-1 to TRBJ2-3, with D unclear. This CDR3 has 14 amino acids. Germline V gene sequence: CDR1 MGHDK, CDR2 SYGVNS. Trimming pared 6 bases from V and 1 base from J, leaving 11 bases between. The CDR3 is CASSSSIRTDTQYF. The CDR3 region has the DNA TGTGCCAGCAGCTCCAGTATTCGCACAGATACGCAGTATTTT.

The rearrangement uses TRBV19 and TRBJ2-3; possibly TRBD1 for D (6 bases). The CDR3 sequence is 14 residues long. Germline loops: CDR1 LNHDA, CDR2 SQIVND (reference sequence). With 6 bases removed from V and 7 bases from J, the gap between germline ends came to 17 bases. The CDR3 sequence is CASSQQGSSHTQYF. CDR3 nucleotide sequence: TGTGCCAGTAGCCAGCAGGGGAGCTCACATACGCAGTATTTT.

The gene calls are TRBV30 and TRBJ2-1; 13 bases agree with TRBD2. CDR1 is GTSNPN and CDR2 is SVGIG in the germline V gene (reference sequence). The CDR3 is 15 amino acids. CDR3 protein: CALETSGRVIYEQFF. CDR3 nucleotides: TGTGCTCTGGAAACTAGCGGGAGGGTTATCTATGAGCAGTTCTTC. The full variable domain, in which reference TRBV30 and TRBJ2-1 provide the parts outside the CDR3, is SQTIHQWPATLVQPVGSPLSLECTVEGTSNPNLYWYRQAAGRGLQLLFYSVGIGQISSEVPQNLSASRPQDRQFILSSKKLLLSDSGFYLCALETSGRVIYEQFFGPGTRLTVL.

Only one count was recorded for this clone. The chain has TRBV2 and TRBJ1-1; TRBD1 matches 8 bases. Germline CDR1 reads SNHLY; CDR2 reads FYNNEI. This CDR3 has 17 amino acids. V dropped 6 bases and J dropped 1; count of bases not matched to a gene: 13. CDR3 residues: CASRGGQPTGANTEAFF. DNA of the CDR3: TGTGCCAGCAGAGGTGGCCAGCCGACAGGGGCGAACACTGAAGCTTTCTTT.

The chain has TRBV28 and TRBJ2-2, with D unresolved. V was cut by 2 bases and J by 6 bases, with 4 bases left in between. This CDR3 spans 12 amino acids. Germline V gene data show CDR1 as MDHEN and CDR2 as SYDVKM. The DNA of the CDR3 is TGTGCCAGCAGTTTACTAGCCGGGGAGCTGTTTTTT. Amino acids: CASSLLAGELFF.

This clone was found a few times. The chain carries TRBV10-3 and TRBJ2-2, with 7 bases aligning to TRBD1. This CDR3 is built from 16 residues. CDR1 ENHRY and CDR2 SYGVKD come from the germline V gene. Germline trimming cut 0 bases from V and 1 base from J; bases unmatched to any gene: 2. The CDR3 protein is CAISESNRGNTGELFF. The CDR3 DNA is TGTGCCATCAGTGAGTCCAACAGGGGGAACACCGGGGAGCTGTTTTTT.

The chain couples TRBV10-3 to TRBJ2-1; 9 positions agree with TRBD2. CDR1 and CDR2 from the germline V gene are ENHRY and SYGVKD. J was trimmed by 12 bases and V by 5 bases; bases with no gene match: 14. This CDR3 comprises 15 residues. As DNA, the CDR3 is TGTGCCATCAGTCCTAGCGGGGAGGGGCAGAGGGTGCAGTTCTTC. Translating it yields CAISPSGEGQRVQFF.

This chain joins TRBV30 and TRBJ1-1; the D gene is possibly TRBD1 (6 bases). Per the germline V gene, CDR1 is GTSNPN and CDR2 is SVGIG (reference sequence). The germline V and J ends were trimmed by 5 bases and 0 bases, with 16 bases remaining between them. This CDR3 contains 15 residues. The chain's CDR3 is CAWARKGDMNTEAFF. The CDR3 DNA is TGTGCCTGGGCTAGAAAGGGGGACATGAACACTGAAGCTTTCTTT.

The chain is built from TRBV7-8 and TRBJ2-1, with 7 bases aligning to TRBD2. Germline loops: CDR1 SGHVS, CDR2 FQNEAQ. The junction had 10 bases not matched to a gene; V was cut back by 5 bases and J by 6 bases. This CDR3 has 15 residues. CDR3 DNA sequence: TGTGCCAGCAGCCTCTCGGGGGGTTCTGGCAATGAGCAGTTCTTC. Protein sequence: CASSLSGGSGNEQFF.

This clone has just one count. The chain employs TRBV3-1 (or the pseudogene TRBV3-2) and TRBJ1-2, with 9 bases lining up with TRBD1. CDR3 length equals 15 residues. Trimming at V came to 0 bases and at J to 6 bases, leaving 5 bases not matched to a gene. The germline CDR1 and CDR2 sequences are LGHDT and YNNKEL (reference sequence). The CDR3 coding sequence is TGTGCCAGCAGCCAAGACGGACAGGGGCGACATGGCTACACCTTC. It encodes CASSQDGQGRHGYTF.